These 29 T cell receptor beta chains came from one sample sequenced in a study of blood T cell repertoires in COVID-19. Method: immunoSEQ multiplex PCR; TCRdb's copy keeps in-frame clones and lacks some. The repertoire includes some 230,000 clones, approximately 85% of them detected once, and 0.98% sits in the top ten. The specimen sequenced was peripheral blood. Receptor source: a man in his forties with acute or convalescent COVID-19.

The V gene is TRBV4-1, the J gene TRBJ1-3; 10 bases map to TRBD1. J lost 2 bases, V lost 1 base, and 2 bases had no gene match. The CDR3 consists of 16 residues. The germline CDR1 and CDR2 sequences are MGHRA and YSYEKL. DNA of the CDR3: TGCGCCAGCAGCCAAGTCGGGACAGGGGCTGGAAACACCATATATTTT. Protein product: CASSQVGTGAGNTIYF.

CDR3 loop: CASHPGLAVKDEQFF. The CDR3 region has the DNA TGTGCCTCCCACCCGGGACTAGCGGTGAAGGATGAGCAGTTCTTC. The chain carries TRBV10-3 and TRBJ2-1, with 11 nucleotides matching TRBD2. Germline CDR1 is ENHRY and CDR2 is SYGVKD. J was trimmed by 8 bases and V by 11 bases; bases with no gene match: 14. The CDR3 contains 15 residues.

The gene calls are TRBV10-3 and TRBJ1-1; D might be TRBD1 (5 bases). With 0 bases removed from V and 2 bases from J, the gap between germline ends came to 13 bases. Germline values: CDR1 ENHRY, CDR2 SYGVKD. The CDR3 is made up of 16 amino acids. CDR3 loop: CAISESSGHINTEAFF. Here the CDR3 DNA reads TGTGCCATCAGTGAGTCCTCCGGACATATTAACACTGAAGCTTTCTTT.

This chain uses TRBV5-8 with TRBJ1-4; TRBD1 matches at 10 bases. This CDR3 is built from 16 residues. Germline CDR1 is SGHTS and CDR2 is YDEGEE. Trimming cost V 3 bases and J 7 bases; bases outside gene matches: 9. CDR3 DNA: TGTGCCAGCAGCTCAAGGCACGGGACAGGGGCTGAAAAACTGTTTTTT. Its protein is CASSSRHGTGAEKLFF.

The CDR3 DNA reads TGTGCCAGCAGCCGCTCAATTGAGTCACCCCTCCACTTT. As protein: CASSRSIESPLHF. The chain couples TRBV11-2 to TRBJ1-6; D gene ambiguous. Trimming took off 5 bases at V and 10 bases at J, with 12 bases between the two ends. Germline CDR1 SGHAT, CDR2 FQNNGV. This CDR3 region has 13 residues.

The J gene is TRBJ2-3, the V gene TRBV19; D gene unclear. The CDR3 has 13 residues. CDR1 and CDR2 (germline): LNHDA, SQIVND (reference sequence). Trimming took off 5 bases at V and 1 base at J, with 7 bases between the two ends. CDR3 region: CASSFRGTDTQYF. In nucleotides, the CDR3 is TGTGCCAGTAGTTTTCGAGGCACAGATACGCAGTATTTT.

With respect to this clone: A read error may explain this, as a much larger clone is one base away. This same CDR3 is encoded by further DNA sequences in the sample. This sequence joins TRBV6-1 and TRBJ1-2, with D tentatively TRBD1 (6 bases). The V gene's germline CDR1 is MNHNS and CDR2 SASEGT. V was trimmed by 3 bases and J by 4 bases, leaving 6 bases between them. This CDR3 has 12 residues. CDR3 amino acids: CASSDRGYGYTF. The CDR3 region has the DNA TGTGCCAGCAGTGACAGGGGCTATGGCTACACCTTC.

This clone appeared a single time. The rearrangement links TRBV11-2 to TRBJ1-3; no firm D call. Germline CDR1 SGHAT, CDR2 FQNNGV. With 1 base removed from V and 0 bases from J, the gap between germline ends came to 4 bases. CDR3 length: 14 amino acids. The CDR3 protein is CASSLGSSGNTIYF. Written as DNA, the CDR3 is TGTGCCAGCAGCTTAGGCAGCTCTGGAAACACCATATATTTT.

The genes are TRBV9 and TRBJ1-4; D is ambiguous. V dropped 0 bases and J dropped 8 bases, with 11 bases sitting between them. Germline lookup yields CDR1 SGDLS and CDR2 YYNGEE. This CDR3 is 14 amino acids long. The CDR3, as DNA: TGTGCCAGCAGCGTAGGAGGCTATAGCGAAAAACTGTTTTTT. Its protein is CASSVGGYSEKLFF.

This clone was seen only once. V gene TRBV7-8 combines with J gene TRBJ1-1, with D unclear. The germline V and J ends were trimmed by 2 bases and 0 bases, with 7 bases remaining between them. Germline CDR1 reads SGHVS; CDR2 reads FQNEAQ. The CDR3 is 14 residues long. CDR3 DNA sequence: TGTGCCAGCAGCTTAATAAATTTGAACACTGAAGCTTTCTTT. It codes for CASSLINLNTEAFF.

The J gene is TRBJ2-2, the V gene TRBV4-2; 8 nucleotides match TRBD2. This CDR3 spans 15 amino acids. CDR1 and CDR2 from the germline V gene are LGHNA and YNFKEQ. The trim removed 1 base at V and 6 bases at J, leaving 4 bases unmatched. Written as DNA, the CDR3 is TGTGCCAGCAGCCAAGCGGGGGGGTCGTCCGGGGAGCTGTTTTTT. Translated: CASSQAGGSSGELFF.

This clone was observed a handful of times. This chain links TRBV12-3 or TRBV12-4 with TRBJ2-1; D is unclear. CDR3 length equals 13 residues. V dropped 3 bases and J dropped 4 bases, with 7 bases sitting between them. This CDR3 reads CASSFARYNEQFF. CDR3 in DNA: TGTGCCAGCAGTTTCGCCAGATACAATGAGCAGTTCTTC.

This clone was picked up a small number of times. CDR3 DNA: TGCGCCAGCAGCCCCGACAGGGTTGGAAACACCATATATTTT. Translated, it gives CASSPDRVGNTIYF. This chain joins TRBV4-3 and TRBJ1-3, with TRBD1 identical over 7 bases. The V and J ends lost 4 bases and 3 bases, in that order; junction bases with no gene match: 3. The CDR3 contains 14 residues. Germline V lookup: CDR1 LGHNA, CDR2 YSLEER.

The chain links TRBV4-3 to TRBJ2-6, with D possibly TRBD2 on 5 matching bases. This CDR3 is 18 amino acids long. Germline lookup yields CDR1 LGHNA and CDR2 YSLEER. The V gene lost 0 bases and the J gene lost 0 bases, with 12 bases spanning the gap. Here the CDR3 reads CASSQDFGGSSGANVLTF. The CDR3 nucleotides read TGCGCCAGCAGCCAAGATTTTGGAGGAAGCTCTGGGGCCAACGTCCTGACTTTC.

This chain joins TRBV7-9 and TRBJ2-1; no definite D call. Germline CDR1 and CDR2: SEHNR and FQNEAQ (reference sequence). Trimming took 5 bases from V and 5 from J, leaving 7 bases between them. The CDR3 loop spans 12 amino acids. The CDR3 DNA reads TGTGCCAGCAGCCCCGTAGACAATGAGCAGTTCTTC. It yields the protein CASSPVDNEQFF.

The gene calls are TRBV2 and TRBJ2-5; the D is unclear. There are 11 residues in the CDR3. The germline CDR1 and CDR2 sequences are SNHLY and FYNNEI. Trimming took off 6 bases at V and 4 bases at J, with 6 bases between the two ends. CDR3: CASSVLETQYF. CDR3 coding DNA: TGTGCCAGCAGCGTACTAGAGACCCAGTACTTC.

This clone was picked up one time. The genes are TRBV11-2 and TRBJ2-7; 8 nucleotides match TRBD1. The J segment lost 6 bases and the V segment lost 3 bases, leaving 13 bases of the junction unmatched. Germline CDR1 SGHAT, CDR2 FQNNGV. The CDR3 has 16 residues. DNA of the CDR3: TGTGCCAGCAGCTTGGTCCCTCACCCACAGGGGGTCGAGCAGTACTTC. This encodes CASSLVPHPQGVEQYF.

The gene calls are TRBV15 and TRBJ1-1; unclear D gene. Germline V CDR1 and CDR2: LNHNV, YYDKDF (reference sequence). The CDR3 contains 13 residues. V gave up 0 bases and J gave up 8 bases, with 10 bases separating them. CDR3: CATSRDASFEAFF. The CDR3 nucleotides read TGTGCCACCAGCAGAGATGCGTCTTTCGAAGCTTTCTTT. The full variable domain, completed using reference TRBV15 and TRBJ1-1, is DAMVIQNPRYQVTQFGKPVTLSCSQTLNHNVMYWYQQKSSQAPKLLFHYYDKDFNNEADTPDNFQSRRPNTSFCFLDIRSPGLGDTAMYLCATSRDASFEAFFGQGTRLTVV.

V and J are TRBV7-9 and TRBJ2-1, with 8 bases fitting TRBD1. The CDR3 consists of 16 residues. The germline gives CDR1 SEHNR, CDR2 FQNEAQ (reference sequence). J lost 4 bases, V lost 5 bases, and 10 bases had no gene match. Here the CDR3 DNA reads TGTGCCAGCAGCCCGCATCTTGGGACAGGATACAATGAGCAGTTCTTC. Protein: CASSPHLGTGYNEQFF.

The CDR3 region has the DNA TGCAGTGCTGACCTAGCTGGAGAGCAGTACTTC. It is translated as CSADLAGEQYF. The rearrangement links TRBV20-1 to TRBJ2-7; possibly TRBD2 for D (5 bases). The CDR3 is 11 residues long. Germline assignment: CDR1 DFQATT and CDR2 SNEGSKA (reference sequence). Trimming took off 5 bases at V and 7 bases at J, with 12 bases between the two ends.

The chain is built from TRBV3-1 (or the pseudogene TRBV3-2) and TRBJ1-2; 7 positions match TRBD1. The CDR3 is 15 amino acids. The germline V gene encodes CDR1 LGHDT and CDR2 YNNKEL (reference sequence). After removal of 1 base from V and 3 bases from J, the junction contained 5 bases not matched to a gene. This chain's CDR3 is CASSQGRTGDYGYTF. DNA of the CDR3: TGTGCCAGCAGCCAAGGTCGGACAGGAGACTATGGCTACACCTTC.

The V call is TRBV10-1, the J call TRBJ2-1; TRBD2 matches at 9 bases. This CDR3 spans 18 amino acids. V lost 11 bases, J lost 1 base, and 18 bases stayed unmatched. Germline V gene sequence: CDR1 WNHNN, CDR2 SYGVQD (reference sequence). CDR3 residues: CAPRGGGGASRSYNEQFF. The CDR3 bases are TGCGCCCCCCGGGGGGGCGGGGGGGCCAGTAGGTCCTACAATGAGCAGTTCTTC.

This clone was detected only once. CDR3 sequence (DNA): TGTGCCAGCAGCGCTGAGGACAGTTACGAGCAGTACTTC. Translated: CASSAEDSYEQYF. The chain joins TRBV9 to TRBJ2-7; D is possibly TRBD1 (6 bases). Germline assignment: CDR1 SGDLS and CDR2 YYNGEE. V lost 3 bases, J lost 4 bases, and 11 bases lay in between. The CDR3 contains 13 residues.

The chain has TRBV7-2 and TRBJ1-1; D ambiguous. Germline values: CDR1 SGHTA, CDR2 FQGNSA. The CDR3 contains 14 residues. V lost 1 base and J lost 1, with 7 bases in between. In nucleotides, the CDR3 is TGTGCCAGCAGCTTAGGTGGAGGGAACACTGAAGCTTTCTTT. It yields the protein CASSLGGGNTEAFF. The full variable domain, rest sourced from reference TRBV7-2 and TRBJ1-1, is GAGVSQSPSNKVTEKGKDVELRCDPISGHTALYWYRQSLGQGLEFLIYFQGNSAPDKSGLPSDRFSAERTGGSVSTLTIQRTQQEDSAVYLCASSLGGGNTEAFFGQGTRLTVV.

About this clone: Other DNA sequences in this specimen translate into the identical CDR3. V and J are TRBV19 and TRBJ1-2, with 7 bases aligning to TRBD1. With 1 base clipped from V and 4 bases from J, the junction kept 3 bases outside the gene matches. The CDR3 covers 14 residues. Germline V gene data show CDR1 as LNHDA and CDR2 as SQIVND (reference sequence). This CDR3 reads CASSIGQGGYGYTF. CDR3 nucleotides: TGTGCCAGTAGTATAGGCCAGGGGGGCTATGGCTACACCTTC.

The rearrangement uses TRBV12-3 or TRBV12-4 and TRBJ1-2; D not resolved. The CDR3 has 13 amino acids. With 0 bases removed from V and 6 bases from J, the gap between germline ends came to 8 bases. The CDR3 DNA is TGTGCCAGCAGTTTAGCCGGGATCAATGGCTACACCTTC. This encodes CASSLAGINGYTF.

The chain couples TRBV6-5 to TRBJ1-5, with D possibly being TRBD1 (5 bases). Trimming removed 2 bases at V and 3 bases at J, with 11 bases between. The V gene's germline CDR1 is MNHEY and CDR2 SVGAGI. This CDR3 spans 15 amino acids. The CDR3 sequence: CASSYQSGNNQPQHF. CDR3 nucleotide sequence: TGTGCCAGCAGTTACCAATCAGGGAACAATCAGCCCCAGCATTTT.

The chain is built from TRBV9 and TRBJ1-6; D is perhaps TRBD1 (6 bases). Germline assignment: CDR1 SGDLS and CDR2 YYNGEE. The CDR3 is 16 residues long. V lost 4 bases and J lost 7, with 18 bases in between. CDR3 region: CASSSGPQGPNSPLHF. The CDR3 region has the DNA TGTGCCAGCAGCTCCGGGCCACAGGGCCCCAATTCACCCCTCCACTTT.

This chain's CDR3 is CASSLGWDTDREQYF. DNA of the CDR3: TGTGCCAGCAGCTTGGGATGGGACACGGATCGGGAGCAGTACTTC. J is TRBJ2-7 and V is TRBV5-4; D might be TRBD1 (6 bases). The CDR3 runs 15 residues. CDR1 and CDR2 (germline): SGHNT, YYREEE (reference sequence). V dropped 0 bases and J dropped 7 bases, with 17 bases sitting between them.